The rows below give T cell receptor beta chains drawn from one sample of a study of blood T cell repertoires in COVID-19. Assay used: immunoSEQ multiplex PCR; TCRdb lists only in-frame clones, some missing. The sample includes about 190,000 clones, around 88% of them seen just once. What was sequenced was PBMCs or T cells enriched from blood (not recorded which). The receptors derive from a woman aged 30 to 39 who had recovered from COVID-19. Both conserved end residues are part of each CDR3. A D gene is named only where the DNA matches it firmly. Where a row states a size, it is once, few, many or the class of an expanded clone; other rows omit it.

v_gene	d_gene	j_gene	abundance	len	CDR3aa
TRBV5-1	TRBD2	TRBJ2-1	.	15	CASSNSGSSYNEQFF
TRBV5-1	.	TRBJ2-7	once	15	CASSPLAGQDYEQYF
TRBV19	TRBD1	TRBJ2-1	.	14	CASFPGQPYNEQFF
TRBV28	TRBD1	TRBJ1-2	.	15	CASRNSGTDNYGYTF
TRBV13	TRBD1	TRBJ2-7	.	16	CASSPLEGGAGYEQYF
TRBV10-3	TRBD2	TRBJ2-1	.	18	CAISESRTSGPIYNEQFF
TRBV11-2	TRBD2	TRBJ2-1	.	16	CASSRSGTSYYNEQFF
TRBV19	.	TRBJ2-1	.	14	CASHEGGGYNEQFF
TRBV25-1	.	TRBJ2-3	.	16	CASSEERDTSTDTQYF
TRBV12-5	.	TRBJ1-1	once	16	CASGLASRVGNTEAFF
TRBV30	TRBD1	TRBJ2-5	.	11	CAWSPQGAQYF
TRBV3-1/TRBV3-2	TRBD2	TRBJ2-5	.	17	CASSQGVWREAQETQYF
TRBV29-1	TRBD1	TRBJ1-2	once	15	CSAKGAEGPLNGYTF
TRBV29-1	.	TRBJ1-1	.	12	CSVEERGRQAFF
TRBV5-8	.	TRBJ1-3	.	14	CASPGEESGNTIYF
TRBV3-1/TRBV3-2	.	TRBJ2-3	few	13	CASSPKGVDTQYF
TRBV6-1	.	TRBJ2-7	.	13	CASTPGRVYEQYF
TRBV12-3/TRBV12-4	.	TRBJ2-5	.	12	CASTSAGETQYF
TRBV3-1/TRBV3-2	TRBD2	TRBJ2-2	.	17	CASSPPTSALGTGELFF
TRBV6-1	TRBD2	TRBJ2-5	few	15	CASSELAGEGETQYF
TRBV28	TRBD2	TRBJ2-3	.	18	CASSSFGALAGGPDTQYF
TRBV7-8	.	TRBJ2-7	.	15	CASSLDRVLSYEQYF
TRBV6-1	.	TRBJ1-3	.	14	CASSEQGLGNTIYF
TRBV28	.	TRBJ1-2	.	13	CASSFGRAYGYTF
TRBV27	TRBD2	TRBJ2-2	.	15	CASSSGLAGNGELFF
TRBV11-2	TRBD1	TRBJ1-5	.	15	CASSSKTGVGQPQHF
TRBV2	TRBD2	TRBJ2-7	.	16	CASSSGLAGGRAEQYF
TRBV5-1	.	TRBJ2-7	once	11	CASSTGAEQYF
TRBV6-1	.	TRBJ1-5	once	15	CASSEGQYSNQPQHF
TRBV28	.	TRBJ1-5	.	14	CASSFTGMVQPQHF
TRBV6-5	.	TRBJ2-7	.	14	CASSYSTGTDEQYF
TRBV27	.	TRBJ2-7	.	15	CASSFSRESSYEQYF
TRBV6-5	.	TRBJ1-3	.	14	CASSDTGSGNTIYF
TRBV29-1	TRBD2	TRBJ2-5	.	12	CSGSSGQETQYF
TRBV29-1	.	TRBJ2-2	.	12	CSVMGGAGELFF
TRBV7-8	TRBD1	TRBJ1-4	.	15	CASSLVQGQGEKLFF
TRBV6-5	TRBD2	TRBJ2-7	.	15	CASSPYSGSSYEQYF
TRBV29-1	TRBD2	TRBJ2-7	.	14	CSVGDGREPYEQYF
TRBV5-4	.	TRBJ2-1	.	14	CASSKWDLDNEQFF
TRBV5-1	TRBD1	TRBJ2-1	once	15	CASSLFGQGNNEQFF
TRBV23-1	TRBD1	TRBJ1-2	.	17	CASSQAVYRGSNYGYTF
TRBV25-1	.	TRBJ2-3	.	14	CASSDRSGTDTQYF
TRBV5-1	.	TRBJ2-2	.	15	CASSFAGRDTGELFF
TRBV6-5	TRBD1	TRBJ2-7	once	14	CASIPRGTDYEQYF